The clone carrying this TCR beta chain has at least ten counts. What it recognizes is unknown. This specimen belongs to a study of early T cells in non-severe SARS-CoV-2 infection. Study-wide context: Sequencing of bulk RNA from unsorted whole blood was done, without chain pairing. Findings of the study overall: The VDJdb matching leaned toward anti-spike CD8 responses and overlooked private and CD4 specificities.

In the library, individual cDNA molecules carried attached unique molecular identifiers. TCRdb processed the 5' RACE reads anew with MiXCR; each CDR3 protein has one entry. The sample consists of about 36,000 distinct CDR3 sequences, 3% to 4.5% of them appearing once. Trimming removed 2 bases at V and 2 bases at J, with 6 bases between. The length of the CDR3 is 13 residues. Germline V gene lookup returns CDR1 SEHNR and CDR2 FQNEAQ (reference sequence). Sequenced material: whole blood. The chain combines TRBV7-9 with TRBJ2-5, with D uncertain. This receptor was taken from an adult who was a healthcare worker with PCR-confirmed SARS-CoV-2 infection or an uninfected control (not recorded which). In DNA form, the CDR3 reads TGTGCCAGCAGCTTACTAGGGCAAGAGACCCAGTACTTC. Residues: CASSLLGQETQYF.